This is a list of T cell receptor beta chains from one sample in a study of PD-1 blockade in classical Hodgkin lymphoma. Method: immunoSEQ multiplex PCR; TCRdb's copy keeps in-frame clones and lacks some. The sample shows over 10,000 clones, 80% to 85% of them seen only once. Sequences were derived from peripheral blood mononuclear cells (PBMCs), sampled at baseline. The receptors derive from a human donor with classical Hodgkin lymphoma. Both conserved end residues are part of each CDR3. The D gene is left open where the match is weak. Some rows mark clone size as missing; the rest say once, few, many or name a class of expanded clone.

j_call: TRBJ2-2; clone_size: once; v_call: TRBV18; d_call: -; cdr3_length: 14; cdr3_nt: TGTGCCAGCTCAGTGCTAGGGGACACCGGGGAGCTGTTTTTT; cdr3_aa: CASSVLGDTGELFF
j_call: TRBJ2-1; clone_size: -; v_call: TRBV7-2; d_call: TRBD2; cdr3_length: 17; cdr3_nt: TGTGCCAGCACCTTACTCCTGGGACTAGCGGGACCGAATGAGCAGTTCTTC; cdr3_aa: CASTLLLGLAGPNEQFF
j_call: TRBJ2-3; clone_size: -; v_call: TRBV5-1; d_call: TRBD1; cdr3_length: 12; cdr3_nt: TGCGCCACCCAGGTCTCAGGGGGCACGCAGTATTTT; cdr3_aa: CATQVSGGTQYF
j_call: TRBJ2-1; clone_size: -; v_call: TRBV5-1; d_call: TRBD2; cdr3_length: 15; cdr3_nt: TGCGCCAGCAGCTTGGTCGGCGGGAGTGTCTATGAGCAGTTCTTC; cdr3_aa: CASSLVGGSVYEQFF
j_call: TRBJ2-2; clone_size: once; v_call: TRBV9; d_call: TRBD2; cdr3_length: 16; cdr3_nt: TGTGCCAGCAGCGTAAAAGCGGGAGAAAGTACCGGGGAGCTGTTTTTT; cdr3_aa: CASSVKAGESTGELFF
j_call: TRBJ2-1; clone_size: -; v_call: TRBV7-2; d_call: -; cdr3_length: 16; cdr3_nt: TGTGCCAGCAGCTTAGTGGGAACGGGACCATACAATGAGCAGTTCTTC; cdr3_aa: CASSLVGTGPYNEQFF
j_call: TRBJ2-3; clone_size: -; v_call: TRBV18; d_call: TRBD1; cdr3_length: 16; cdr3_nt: TGTGCCAGCTCACCGGACAGGATGGGGTCCAAAGATACGCAGTATTTT; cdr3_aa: CASSPDRMGSKDTQYF
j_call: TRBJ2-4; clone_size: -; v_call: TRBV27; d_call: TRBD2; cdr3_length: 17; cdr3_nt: TGTGCCAGCAGTTTAGGGGGGGGAGGGCCTGCCAAAAACATTCAGTACTTC; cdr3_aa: CASSLGGGGPAKNIQYF
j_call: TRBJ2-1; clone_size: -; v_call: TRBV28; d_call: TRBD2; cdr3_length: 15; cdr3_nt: TGTGCCAGCAGTTTAAGCGGGAGGGCCCGTGGTGAGCAGTTCTTC; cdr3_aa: CASSLSGRARGEQFF
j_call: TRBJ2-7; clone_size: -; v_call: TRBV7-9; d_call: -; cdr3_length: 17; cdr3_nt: TGTGCCAGCAGCTTATCCTTTCTCGAGGATGGAGTCTTGGAGCAGTACTTC; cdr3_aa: CASSLSFLEDGVLEQYF
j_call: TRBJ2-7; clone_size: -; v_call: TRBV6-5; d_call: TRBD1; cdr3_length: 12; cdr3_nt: TGTGCCAGCACGGACAGGTCGGACGAGCAGTACTTC; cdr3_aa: CASTDRSDEQYF
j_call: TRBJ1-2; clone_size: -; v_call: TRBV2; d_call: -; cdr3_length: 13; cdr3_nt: TGTGCCAGCAGTGAACAGGGGAACTATGGCTACACCTTC; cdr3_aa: CASSEQGNYGYTF
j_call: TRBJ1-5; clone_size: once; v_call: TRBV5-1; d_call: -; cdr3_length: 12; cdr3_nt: TGCGCCACGGGGGGGGGCAATCAGCCCCAGCATTTT; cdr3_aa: CATGGGNQPQHF
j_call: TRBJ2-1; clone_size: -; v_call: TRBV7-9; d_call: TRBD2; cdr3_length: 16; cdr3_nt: TGTGCCAGCAGCTTAGCCGGCGGGAGGGCCTCCAATGAGCAGTTCTTC; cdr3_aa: CASSLAGGRASNEQFF
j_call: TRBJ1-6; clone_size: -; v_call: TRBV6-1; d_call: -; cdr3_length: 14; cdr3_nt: TGTGCCAGCAGTAATCAGGGGTATAATTCACCCCTCCACTTT; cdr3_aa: CASSNQGYNSPLHF
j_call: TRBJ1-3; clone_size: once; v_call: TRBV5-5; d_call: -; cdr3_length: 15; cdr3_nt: TGTGCCAGCAGCTTGCAAGGACTCTCTGGAAACACCATATATTTT; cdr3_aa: CASSLQGLSGNTIYF
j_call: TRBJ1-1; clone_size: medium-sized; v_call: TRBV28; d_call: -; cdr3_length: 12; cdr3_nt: TGTGCCAGCAGTCTAAGGGGCACTGAAGCTTTCTTT; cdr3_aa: CASSLRGTEAFF
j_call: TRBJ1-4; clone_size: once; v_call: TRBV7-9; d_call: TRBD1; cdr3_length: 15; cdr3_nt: TGTGCCAGCAGCTTACAGAGGACAGGGTTTGAAAAACTGTTTTTT; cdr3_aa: CASSLQRTGFEKLFF
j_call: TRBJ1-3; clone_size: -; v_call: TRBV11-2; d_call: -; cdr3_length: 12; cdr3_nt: TGTGCCAGCAGCCCAGTGGGAAACACCATATATTTT; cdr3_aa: CASSPVGNTIYF
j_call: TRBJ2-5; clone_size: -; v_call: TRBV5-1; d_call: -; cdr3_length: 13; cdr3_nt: TGCGCCAGCAGCTTGGCAGGGGTTGAGACCCAGTACTTC; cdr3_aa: CASSLAGVETQYF
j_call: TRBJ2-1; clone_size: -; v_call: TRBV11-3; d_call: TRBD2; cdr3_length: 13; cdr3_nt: TGTGCCAGCAGCTCGGGACTAGTCAATGAGCAGTTCTTC; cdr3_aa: CASSSGLVNEQFF
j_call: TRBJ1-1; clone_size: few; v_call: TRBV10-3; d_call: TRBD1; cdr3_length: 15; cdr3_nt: TGTGCCATCAGTTACGGGACAGGGGGGGAGACTGAAGCTTTCTTT; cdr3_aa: CAISYGTGGETEAFF
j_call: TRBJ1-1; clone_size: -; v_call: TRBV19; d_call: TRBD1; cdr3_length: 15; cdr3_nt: TGTGCCAGTAGTATAGTGGGGACAGGGAGGACTGAAGCTTTCTTT; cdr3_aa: CASSIVGTGRTEAFF
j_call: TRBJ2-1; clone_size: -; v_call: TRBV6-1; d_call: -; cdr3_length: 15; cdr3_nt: TGTGCCAGCACCGCTAGCGCAAACTCCTACAATGAGCAGTTCTTC; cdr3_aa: CASTASANSYNEQFF
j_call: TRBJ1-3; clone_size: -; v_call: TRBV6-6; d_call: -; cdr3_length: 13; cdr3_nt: TGTGCCAGCAGTTACTCGAATGGAAACACCATATATTTT; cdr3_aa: CASSYSNGNTIYF
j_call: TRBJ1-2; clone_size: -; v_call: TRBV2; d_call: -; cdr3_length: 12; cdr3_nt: TGTGCCAGCAGTGAAGCGGGCTATGGCTACACCTTC; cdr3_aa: CASSEAGYGYTF
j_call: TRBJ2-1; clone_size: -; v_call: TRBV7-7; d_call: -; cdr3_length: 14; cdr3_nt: TGTGCTAGCAGCTTGTTGGGGCGATACAATGAGCAGTTCTTC; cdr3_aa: CASSLLGRYNEQFF
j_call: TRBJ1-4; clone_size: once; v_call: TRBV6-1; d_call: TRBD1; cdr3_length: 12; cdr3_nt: TGTGCCAGCACCCAGGGGGCTGAAAAACTGTTTTTT; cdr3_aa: CASTQGAEKLFF
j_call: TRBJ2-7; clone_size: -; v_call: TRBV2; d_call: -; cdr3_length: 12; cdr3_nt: TGTGCCATCTACAGCTCTTCCTACGAGCAGTACTTC; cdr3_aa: CAIYSSSYEQYF
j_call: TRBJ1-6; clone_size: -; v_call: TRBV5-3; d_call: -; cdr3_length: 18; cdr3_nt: TGTGCCAGAAGCTCGGACGGACGGAGAGTTAATTATAATTCACCCCTCCACTTT; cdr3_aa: CARSSDGRRVNYNSPLHF
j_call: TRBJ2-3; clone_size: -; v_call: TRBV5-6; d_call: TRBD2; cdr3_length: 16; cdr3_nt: TGTGCCAGCAGCTTGGCCGTGCTAGCGGGAGGGGATACGCAGTATTTT; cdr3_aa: CASSLAVLAGGDTQYF
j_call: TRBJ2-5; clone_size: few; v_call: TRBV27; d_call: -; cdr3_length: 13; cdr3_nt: TGTGCCAGCAGTCGGGTGGTACAAGAGACCCAGTACTTC; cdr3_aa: CASSRVVQETQYF
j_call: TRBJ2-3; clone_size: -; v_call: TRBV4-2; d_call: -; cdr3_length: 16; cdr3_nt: TGTGCCAGCAGCGAGTTCACGGGAGTCGGCACAGATACGCAGTATTTT; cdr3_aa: CASSEFTGVGTDTQYF
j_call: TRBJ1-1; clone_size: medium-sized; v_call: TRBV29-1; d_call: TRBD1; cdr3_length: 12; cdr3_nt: TGCAGCGTAGTTCCCGGGACAGGGGAAGCTTTCTTT; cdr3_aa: CSVVPGTGEAFF
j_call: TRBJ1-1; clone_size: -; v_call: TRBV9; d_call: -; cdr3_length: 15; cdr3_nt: TGTGCCAGCAGCCCCCTGGACGGAGGGAGGACTGAAGCTTTCTTT; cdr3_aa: CASSPLDGGRTEAFF
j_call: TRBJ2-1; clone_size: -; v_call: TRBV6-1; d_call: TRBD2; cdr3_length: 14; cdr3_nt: TGTGCCAGCAATCCTAGCGGGAGGTTCAATGAGCAGTTCTTC; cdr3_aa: CASNPSGRFNEQFF
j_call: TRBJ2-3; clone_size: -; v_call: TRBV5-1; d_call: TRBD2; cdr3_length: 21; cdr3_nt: TGCGCCAGCAGCCCCTATAGGACTAGCGGGAGGGCCGGTAAGTTCACAGATACGCAGTATTTT; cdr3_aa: CASSPYRTSGRAGKFTDTQYF
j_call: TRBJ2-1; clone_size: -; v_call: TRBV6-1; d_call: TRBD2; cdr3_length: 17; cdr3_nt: TGTGCCAGCAGTGAAGCGAAGGCTAGCGGGAGATTGTTTGAGCAGTTCTTC; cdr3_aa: CASSEAKASGRLFEQFF
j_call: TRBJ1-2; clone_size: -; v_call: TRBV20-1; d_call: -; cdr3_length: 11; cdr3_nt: TGCAGTGCTAGTGTAAATCGGGGCTACACCTTC; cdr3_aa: CSASVNRGYTF
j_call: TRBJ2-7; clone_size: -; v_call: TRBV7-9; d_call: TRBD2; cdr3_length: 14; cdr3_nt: TGTGCCAGCAGCCTAGCGGGAACCTCCTACGAGCAGTACTTC; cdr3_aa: CASSLAGTSYEQYF
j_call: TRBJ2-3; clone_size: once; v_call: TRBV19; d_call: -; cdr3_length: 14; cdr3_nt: TGTGCCAGTAGTATTGTGGGGTACACAGATACGCAGTATTTT; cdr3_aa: CASSIVGYTDTQYF
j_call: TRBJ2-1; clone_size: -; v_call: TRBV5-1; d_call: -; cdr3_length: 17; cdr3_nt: TGCGCCAGCAGCTACTCCTCCCAGGACGTCTCCTACAATGAGCAGTTCTTC; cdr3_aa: CASSYSSQDVSYNEQFF
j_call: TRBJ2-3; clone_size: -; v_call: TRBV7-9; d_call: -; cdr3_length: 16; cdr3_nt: TGTGCCAGCAGCTGGTCTTTGGCGGGGAGCACAGATACGCAGTATTTT; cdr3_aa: CASSWSLAGSTDTQYF
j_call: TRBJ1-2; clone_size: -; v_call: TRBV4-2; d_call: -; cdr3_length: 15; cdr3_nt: TGTGCCAGCAGCCAGGAGCAGGGTGGAGTATTGGGCTACACCTTC; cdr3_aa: CASSQEQGGVLGYTF
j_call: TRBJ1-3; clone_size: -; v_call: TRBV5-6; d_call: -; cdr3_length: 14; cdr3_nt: TGTGCCAGCAGCCTCGAGGGGCCTGGAAACACCATATATTTT; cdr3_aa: CASSLEGPGNTIYF
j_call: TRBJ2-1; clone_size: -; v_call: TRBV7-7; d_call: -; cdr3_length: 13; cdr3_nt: TGTGCTAGCAGCTTAGAGGCTCCCACTGAGCAGTTCTTC; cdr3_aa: CASSLEAPTEQFF